This TCR beta chain was obtained from a study of beta chain features in type 1 diabetes. Background on the study: Healthy donors and patients showed comparable age, gender and cell yields.

This clone was seen more than once but under ten times. Looked up from germline, CDR1 is LGHNA and CDR2 is YNFKEQ. This CDR3 is 14 amino acids long. Trimming removed 4 bases at V and 0 bases at J, with 10 bases between. Expressed TCRB transcripts were sequenced, since all the RNA that had been isolated was reverse transcribed. Libraries were prepared by immunoSEQ multiplex PCR; TCRdb keeps only in-frame clonotypes and omits some of them. The sample carries roughly 380,000 clones, roughly a fifth recorded once. The TCR was taken from a woman aged 18-29 years in good health. The chain combines TRBV4-2 with TRBJ2-7, with D perhaps TRBD1 (6 bases). Sequenced input: naive CD4+ T cells from blood. This chain's CDR3 is CASSRTGNSYEQYF. In DNA form, the CDR3 reads TGTGCCAGCAGCCGCACAGGGAACTCCTACGAGCAGTACTTC.